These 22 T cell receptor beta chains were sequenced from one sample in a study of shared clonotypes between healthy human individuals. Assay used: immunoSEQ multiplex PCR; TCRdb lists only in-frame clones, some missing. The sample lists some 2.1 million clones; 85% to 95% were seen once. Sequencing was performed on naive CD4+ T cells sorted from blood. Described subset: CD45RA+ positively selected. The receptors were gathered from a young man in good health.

CDR3 sequence: CASRGQDREKLFF. DNA for the CDR3: TGTGCCAGCAGGGGGCAGGATAGGGAAAAACTGTTTTTT. The V call is TRBV27, the J call TRBJ1-4, with a weak D call TRBD1 (5 bases). From germline, CDR1 is MNHEY and CDR2 SMNVEV (reference sequence). V was trimmed by 6 bases and J by 8 bases, leaving 13 bases between them. CDR3 length: 13 amino acids.

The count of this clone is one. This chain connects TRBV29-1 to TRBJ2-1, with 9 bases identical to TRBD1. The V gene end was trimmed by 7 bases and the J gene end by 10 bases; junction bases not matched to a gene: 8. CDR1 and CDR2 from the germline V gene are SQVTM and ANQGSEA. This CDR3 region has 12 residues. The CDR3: CSGGQGGVEQFF. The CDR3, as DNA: TGCAGCGGGGGACAGGGAGGGGTAGAGCAGTTCTTC.

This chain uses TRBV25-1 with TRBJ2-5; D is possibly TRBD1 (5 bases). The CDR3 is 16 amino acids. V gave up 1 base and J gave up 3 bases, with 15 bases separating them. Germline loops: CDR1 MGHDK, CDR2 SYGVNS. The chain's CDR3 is CASSELGSTVEETQYF. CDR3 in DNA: TGTGCCAGCAGTGAATTAGGCTCGACAGTTGAAGAGACCCAGTACTTC.

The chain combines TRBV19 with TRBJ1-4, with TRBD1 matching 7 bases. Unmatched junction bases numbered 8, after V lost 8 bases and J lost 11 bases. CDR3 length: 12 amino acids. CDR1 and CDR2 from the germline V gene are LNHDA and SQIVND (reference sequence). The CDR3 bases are TGTGCCAGTGGACAGGCCCAGGAGAAACTGTTTTTT. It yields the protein CASGQAQEKLFF.

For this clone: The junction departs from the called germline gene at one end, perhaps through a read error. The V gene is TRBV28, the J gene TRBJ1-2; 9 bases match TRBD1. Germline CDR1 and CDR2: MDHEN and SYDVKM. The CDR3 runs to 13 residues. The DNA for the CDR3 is TGTGCCAGCAACCAACGGACAGGGGCGCTTGACCTATTC. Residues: CASNQRTGALDLF.

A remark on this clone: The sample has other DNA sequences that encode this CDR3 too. The CDR3 DNA reads TGTGCCAGCAGTTTCAGGGGGCGGGATGGCTACACCTTC. Protein: CASSFRGRDGYTF. This sequence joins TRBV6-5 and TRBJ1-2; 8 positions agree with TRBD1. CDR3 length: 13 amino acids. In germline, CDR1 is MNHEY, CDR2 SVGAGI. The V gene end was trimmed by 4 bases and the J gene end by 6 bases; junction bases not matched to a gene: 4.

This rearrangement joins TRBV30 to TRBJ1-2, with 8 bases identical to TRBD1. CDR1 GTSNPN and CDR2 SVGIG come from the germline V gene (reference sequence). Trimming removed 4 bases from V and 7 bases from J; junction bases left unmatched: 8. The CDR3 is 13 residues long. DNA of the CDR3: TGTGCCTGGATCCAACAGGGGGGGATTGGCTACACCTTC. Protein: CAWIQQGGIGYTF.

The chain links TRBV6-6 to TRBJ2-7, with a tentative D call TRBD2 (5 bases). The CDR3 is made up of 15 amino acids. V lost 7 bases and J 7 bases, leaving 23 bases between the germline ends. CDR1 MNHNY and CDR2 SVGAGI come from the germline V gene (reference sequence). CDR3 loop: CASKGSPRAPGEQYF. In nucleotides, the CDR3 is TGTGCCAGCAAGGGAAGCCCCCGGGCCCCGGGGGAGCAGTACTTC.

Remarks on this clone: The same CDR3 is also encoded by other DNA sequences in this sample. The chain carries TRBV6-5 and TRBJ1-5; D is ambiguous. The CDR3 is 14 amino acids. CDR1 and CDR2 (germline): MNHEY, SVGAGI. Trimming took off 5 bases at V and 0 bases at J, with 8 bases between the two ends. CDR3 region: CASSPTSSNQPQHF. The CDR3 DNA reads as TGTGCCAGCAGTCCGACAAGTAGCAATCAGCCCCAGCATTTT.

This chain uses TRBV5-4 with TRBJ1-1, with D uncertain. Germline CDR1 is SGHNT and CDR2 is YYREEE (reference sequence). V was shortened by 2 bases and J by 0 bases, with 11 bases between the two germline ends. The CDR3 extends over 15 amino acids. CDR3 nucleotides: TGTGCCAGCAGCTTACCCGGGCCGATGAACACTGAAGCTTTCTTT. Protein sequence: CASSLPGPMNTEAFF. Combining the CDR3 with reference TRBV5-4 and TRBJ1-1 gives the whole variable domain ETGVTQSPTHLIKTRGQQVTLRCSSQSGHNTVSWYQQALGQGPQFIFQYYREEENGRGNFPPRFSGLQFPNYSSELNVNALELDDSALYLCASSLPGPMNTEAFFGQGTRLTVV.

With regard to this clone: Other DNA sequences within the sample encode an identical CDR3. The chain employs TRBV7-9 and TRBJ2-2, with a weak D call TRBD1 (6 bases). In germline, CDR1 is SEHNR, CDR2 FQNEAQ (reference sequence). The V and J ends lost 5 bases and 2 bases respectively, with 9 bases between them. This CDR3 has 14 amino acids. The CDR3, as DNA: TGTGCCAGCAGCCCACAGGGTAACACCGGGGAGCTGTTTTTT. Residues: CASSPQGNTGELFF. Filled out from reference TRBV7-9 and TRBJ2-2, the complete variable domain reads DTGVSQNPRHKITKRGQNVTFRCDPISEHNRLYWYRQTLGQGPEFLTYFQNEAQLEKSRLLSDRFSAERPKGSFSTLEIQRTEQGDSAMYLCASSPQGNTGELFFGEGSRLTVL.

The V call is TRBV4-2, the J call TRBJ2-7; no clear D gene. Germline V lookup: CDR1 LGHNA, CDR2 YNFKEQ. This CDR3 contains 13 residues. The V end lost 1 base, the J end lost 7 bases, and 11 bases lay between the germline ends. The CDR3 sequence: CASSQVGMGEQYF. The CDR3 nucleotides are TGTGCCAGCAGCCAAGTGGGGATGGGTGAGCAGTACTTC.

The CDR3 here is CASSPGGYTGELFF. The DNA of the CDR3 is TGTGCCAGCTCACCAGGAGGGTACACCGGGGAGCTGTTTTTT. V and J are TRBV18 and TRBJ2-2, with D perhaps TRBD2 (6 bases). Trimming removed 2 bases at V and 3 bases at J, with 7 bases between. There are 14 residues in the CDR3. Germline CDR1 KGHSH, CDR2 LQKENI.

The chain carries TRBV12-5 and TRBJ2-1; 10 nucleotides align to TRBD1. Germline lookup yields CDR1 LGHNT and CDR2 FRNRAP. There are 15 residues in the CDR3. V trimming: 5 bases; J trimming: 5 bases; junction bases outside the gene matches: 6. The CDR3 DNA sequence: TGTGCTAGTGGTCCTGGACAGGGGGATAACAATGAGCAGTTCTTC. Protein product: CASGPGQGDNNEQFF.

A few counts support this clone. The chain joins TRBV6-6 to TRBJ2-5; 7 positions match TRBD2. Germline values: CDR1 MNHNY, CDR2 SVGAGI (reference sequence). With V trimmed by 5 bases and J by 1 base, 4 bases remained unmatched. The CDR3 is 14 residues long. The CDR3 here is CASSPWTSQETQYF. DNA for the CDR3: TGTGCCAGCAGTCCCTGGACTAGCCAAGAGACCCAGTACTTC.

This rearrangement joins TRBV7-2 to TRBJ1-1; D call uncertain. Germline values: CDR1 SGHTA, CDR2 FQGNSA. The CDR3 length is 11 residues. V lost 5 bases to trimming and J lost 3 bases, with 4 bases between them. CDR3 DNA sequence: TGTGCCAGCAGCGTTTACACTGAAGCTTTCTTT. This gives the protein CASSVYTEAFF.

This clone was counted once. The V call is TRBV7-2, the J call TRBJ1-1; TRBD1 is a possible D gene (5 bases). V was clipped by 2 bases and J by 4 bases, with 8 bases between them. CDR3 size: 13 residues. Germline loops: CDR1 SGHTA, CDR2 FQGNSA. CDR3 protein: CASSLRQSTEAFF. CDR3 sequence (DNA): TGTGCCAGCAGCTTAAGACAGAGCACTGAAGCTTTCTTT.

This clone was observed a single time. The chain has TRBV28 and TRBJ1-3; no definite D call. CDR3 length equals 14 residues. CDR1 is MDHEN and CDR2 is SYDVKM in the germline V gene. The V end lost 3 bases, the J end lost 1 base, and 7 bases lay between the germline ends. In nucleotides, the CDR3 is TGTGCCAGCAGTTTTCGCTTTTCTGGAAACACCATATATTTT. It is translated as CASSFRFSGNTIYF. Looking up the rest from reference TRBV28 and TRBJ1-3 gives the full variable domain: DVKVTQSSRYLVKRTGEKVFLECVQDMDHENMFWYRQDPGLGLRLIYFSYDVKMKEKGDIPEGYSVSREKKERFSLILESASTNQTSMYLCASSFRFSGNTIYFGEGSWLTVV.

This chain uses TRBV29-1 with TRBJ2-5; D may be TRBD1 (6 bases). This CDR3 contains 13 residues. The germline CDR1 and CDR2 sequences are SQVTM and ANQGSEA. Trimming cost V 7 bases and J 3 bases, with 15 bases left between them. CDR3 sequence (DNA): TGCAGCGCACATACAGGGTTCAAAGAGACCCAGTACTTC. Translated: CSAHTGFKETQYF.

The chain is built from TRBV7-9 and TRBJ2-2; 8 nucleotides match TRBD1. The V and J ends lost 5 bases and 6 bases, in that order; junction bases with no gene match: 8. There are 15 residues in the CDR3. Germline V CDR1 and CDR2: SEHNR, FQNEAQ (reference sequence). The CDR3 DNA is TGTGCCAGCAGCCTCCCCGGGACAGGATCCGGGGAGCTGTTTTTT. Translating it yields CASSLPGTGSGELFF.

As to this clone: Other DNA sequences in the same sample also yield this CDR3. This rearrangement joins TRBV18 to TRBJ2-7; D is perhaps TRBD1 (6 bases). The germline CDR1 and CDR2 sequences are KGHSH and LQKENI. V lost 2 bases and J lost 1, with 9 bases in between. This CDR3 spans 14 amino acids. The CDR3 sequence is CASSPRQGSYEQYF. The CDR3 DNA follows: TGTGCCAGCTCACCAAGGCAGGGGTCCTACGAGCAGTACTTC.

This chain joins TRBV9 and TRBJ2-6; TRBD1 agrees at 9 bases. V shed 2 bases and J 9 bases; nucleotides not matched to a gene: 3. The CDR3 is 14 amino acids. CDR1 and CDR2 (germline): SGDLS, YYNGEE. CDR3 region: CASSVGQGVNVLTF. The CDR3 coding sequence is TGTGCCAGCAGCGTGGGACAGGGCGTCAACGTCCTGACTTTC.